This entry lists 15 T cell receptor beta chains sequenced from one sample in a study of blood T cell repertoires in COVID-19. The table came from immunoSEQ multiplex PCR; TCRdb's copy has only in-frame clones and leaves some out. The sample consists of some 60,000 clones, 80% to 85% of them appearing once. The sequenced sample was peripheral blood. The receptors stem from a woman older than 75 with active or convalescent COVID-19.

The chain couples TRBV5-4 to TRBJ2-1; 12 bases are a match to TRBD2. In germline, CDR1 is SGHNT, CDR2 YYREEE (reference sequence). V gave up 0 bases and J gave up 9 bases; unmatched junction bases: 7. The CDR3 runs 16 residues. The DNA of the CDR3 is TGTGCCAGCAGCTTGGCTCTAGCGGGGGGGCAGAGTGAGCAGTTCTTC. This encodes CASSLALAGGQSEQFF.

This clone occurred once. Other DNA sequences from this sample encode an identical CDR3 as well. The chain has TRBV6-6 and TRBJ1-6; maybe TRBD1 (6 bases). The CDR3 runs 14 residues. CDR1 MNHNY and CDR2 SVGAGI come from the germline V gene (reference sequence). The V gene lost 5 bases and the J gene lost 10 bases, with 15 bases spanning the gap. The CDR3 region is CASSPGTMSSPLHF. In nucleotides, the CDR3 is TGTGCCAGCAGTCCTGGGACAATGAGCTCACCCCTCCACTTT.

The chain combines TRBV11-2 with TRBJ1-2; D might be TRBD1 (6 bases). Trimming pared 0 bases from V and 6 bases from J, leaving 14 bases between. Germline V gene data show CDR1 as SGHAT and CDR2 as FQNNGV. This CDR3 is 15 amino acids long. The CDR3 spells CASSLDLGRGDGYTF. The CDR3 DNA reads TGTGCCAGCAGCTTAGATTTAGGCAGGGGAGATGGCTACACCTTC.

The V and J genes are TRBV4-2 and TRBJ2-5; TRBD1 agrees at 9 bases. The germline gives CDR1 LGHNA, CDR2 YNFKEQ. The CDR3 consists of 19 residues. The J segment lost 4 bases and the V segment lost 2 bases, leaving 17 bases of the junction unmatched. The CDR3 DNA is TGTGCCAGCAGCCAAACCCAAGGGAGACAGGGGGATTGGGGAGAGACCCAGTACTTC. It encodes CASSQTQGRQGDWGETQYF.

This clone was observed a handful of times. This same CDR3 is encoded by further DNA sequences in the sample. This sequence joins TRBV21-1 and TRBJ1-2; the table gives TRBD1 as D, unverified against the DNA. TRBV21-1 is an annotated pseudogene. This CDR3 is built from 12 residues. The CDR3 region is CASRDREGGYTF. CDR3 DNA sequence: TGTGCCAGCCGAGACAGGGAAGGTGGCTACACCTTC.

The chain uses TRBV4-3 and TRBJ1-1; D uncertain. The germline gives CDR1 LGHNA, CDR2 YSLEER. Trimming pared 3 bases from V and 1 base from J, leaving 9 bases between. CDR3 size: 14 residues. The CDR3 sequence: CASSHPSGNTEAFF. The CDR3 DNA follows: TGCGCCAGCAGCCATCCCTCGGGGAACACTGAAGCTTTCTTT.

Comment on this clone: Other nucleotide sequences in the sample specify the same CDR3. The V and J genes are TRBV27 and TRBJ1-1, with D possibly being TRBD1 (5 bases). The CDR3 length is 13 residues. V gave up 6 bases and J gave up 2 bases, with 10 bases separating them. Per germline, CDR1 MNHEY and CDR2 SMNVEV (reference sequence). This chain's CDR3 is CASRRGGNTEAFF. In DNA, the CDR3 is TGTGCCAGCAGGAGGGGAGGCAACACTGAAGCTTTCTTT.

The chain recombines TRBV5-1 with TRBJ1-3; D might be TRBD1 (5 bases). V lost 4 bases, J lost 2 bases, and 13 bases lay in between. The CDR3 runs to 15 residues. Germline V gene data show CDR1 as SGHRS and CDR2 as YFSETQ. CDR3 coding DNA: TGCGCCAGCAGCCTGACAGCGAACCCTGGAAACACCATATATTTT. Residues: CASSLTANPGNTIYF.

The chain is built from TRBV6-5 and TRBJ2-7; D is undetermined. CDR3 length: 13 residues. Trimming removed 7 bases at V and 3 bases at J, with 13 bases between. Germline V lookup: CDR1 MNHEY, CDR2 SVGAGI. Written as DNA, the CDR3 is TGTGCCAGCACCGAGTCTTTGAACTACGAGCAGTACTTC. Translation gives CASTESLNYEQYF.

J is TRBJ1-3 and V is TRBV28, with a possible D match to TRBD1 (5 bases). V dropped 7 bases and J dropped 3 bases, with 16 bases sitting between them. The germline V gene has CDR1 MDHEN and CDR2 SYDVKM. This CDR3 is built from 15 residues. The CDR3 here is CASTPRRGLGNTIYF. CDR3 nucleotide sequence: TGTGCCAGCACCCCTCGAAGGGGACTTGGAAACACCATATATTTT. Based on the CDR3 plus reference TRBV28 and TRBJ1-3, the full variable domain is DVKVTQSSRYLVKRTGEKVFLECVQDMDHENMFWYRQDPGLGLRLIYFSYDVKMKEKGDIPEGYSVSREKKERFSLILESASTNQTSMYLCASTPRRGLGNTIYFGEGSWLTVV.

This clone has more than one count but fewer than ten. The chain uses TRBV7-9 and TRBJ1-1; 9 positions agree with TRBD1. Germline V lookup: CDR1 SEHNR, CDR2 FQNEAQ (reference sequence). CDR3 length: 15 amino acids. With 5 bases clipped from V and 0 bases from J, the junction kept 4 bases outside the gene matches. The CDR3 loop is CASSEQGAMNTEAFF. For the CDR3, the DNA is TGTGCCAGCAGCGAACAGGGGGCAATGAACACTGAAGCTTTCTTT. The full variable domain, rest sourced from reference TRBV7-9 and TRBJ1-1, is DTGVSQNPRHKITKRGQNVTFRCDPISEHNRLYWYRQTLGQGPEFLTYFQNEAQLEKSRLLSDRFSAERPKGSFSTLEIQRTEQGDSAMYLCASSEQGAMNTEAFFGQGTRLTVV.

The rearrangement uses TRBV6-5 and TRBJ1-5, with D possibly TRBD1 on 6 matching bases. The CDR3 is 15 amino acids. Germline CDR1 MNHEY, CDR2 SVGAGI. V was trimmed by 6 bases and J by 5 bases, leaving 17 bases between them. CDR3 sequence: CASRRTVTSDQPQHF. CDR3 in DNA: TGTGCCAGCAGACGGACAGTTACCTCAGATCAGCCCCAGCATTTT.

There are a few counts of this clone. This chain links TRBV27 with TRBJ2-5; TRBD1 agrees at 9 bases. This CDR3 contains 16 residues. Losses at the gene ends were 3 bases for V and 5 bases for J; bases not matched to a gene: 10. The germline CDR1 and CDR2 sequences are MNHEY and SMNVEV (reference sequence). CDR3 sequence reads: CASSFRDRVWEETQYF. CDR3 nucleotide sequence: TGTGCCAGCAGTTTTAGGGACAGGGTGTGGGAGGAGACCCAGTACTTC.

This chain links TRBV3-1 (or the pseudogene TRBV3-2) with TRBJ1-4, with D uncertain. Germline V gives CDR1 LGHDT, CDR2 YNNKEL (reference sequence). The ends were cut back, 1 base at V and 8 bases at J, with 8 bases in the middle. This CDR3 contains 13 residues. CDR3 nucleotides: TGTGCCAGCAGCCAAGCGTTTGAGGAAAAACTGTTTTTT. It is translated as CASSQAFEEKLFF.

The chain couples TRBV18 to TRBJ2-7; the D gene is possibly TRBD1 (6 bases). Germline assignment: CDR1 KGHSH and CDR2 LQKENI. The CDR3 totals 14 residues. V gave up 0 bases and J gave up 6 bases, with 12 bases separating them. CDR3 amino acids: CASSPPQQGPEQYF. In nucleotides, the CDR3 is TGTGCCAGCTCACCACCCCAACAGGGTCCCGAGCAGTACTTC. Together with reference TRBV18 and TRBJ2-7, the CDR3 gives the full variable domain: NAGVMQNPRHLVRRRGQEARLRCSPMKGHSHVYWYRQLPEEGLKFMVYLQKENIIDESGMPKERFSAEFPKEGPSILRIQQVVRGDSAAYFCASSPPQQGPEQYFGPGTRLTVT.